The present entry profiles one T cell receptor beta chain with its context. Its antigen is not identified. The sample originates from a study of cytomegalovirus exposure and HLA in healthy donors. Whole-study results and caveats: Cytomegalovirus status was reportedly diagnosed by the classifier with high sensitivity and specificity.

Primers for the PCR totalled 60 Vbeta and 13 Jbeta. Clones were sequenced by immunoSEQ multiplex PCR, and TCRdb holds only the in-frame ones, with some missing. The sample includes about 240,000 clones, over 80% seen only once; the top ten take around 5%. The junction had 4 bases not matched to a gene; V was cut back by 5 bases and J by 3 bases. The germline V gene has CDR1 SGHTA and CDR2 FQGTGA. This CDR3 region has 15 residues. J is TRBJ2-1 and V is TRBV7-3, with 10 bases aligning to TRBD2. This receptor was taken from a woman in her thirties or forties in good health and CMV-seropositive. Sequencing input: PBMCs. CDR3 protein: CASSRTSGNYNEQFF. DNA for the CDR3: TGTGCCAGCAGCCGGACTAGCGGCAACTACAATGAGCAGTTCTTC.